The T cell receptor (beta chain) described here comes from a study of blood T cell repertoires in COVID-19. Germline V gives CDR1 LGHNA, CDR2 YSLEER. The CDR3 sequence is 16 residues long. V dropped 0 bases and J dropped 5 bases, with 16 bases sitting between them. As processed by the authors: Amplification of reference gene primers provided the estimated nucleated cell counts. Sequencing used immunoSEQ multiplex PCR; TCRdb keeps in-frame clones, though not all of them. V and J calls and clone size are given by that table; D and trimming were obtained from the DNA. The sample records 430,000 or so clones, over 75% being singletons.

Source material: PBMCs or T cells enriched from blood (not recorded which). V and J are TRBV4-3 and TRBJ1-2; D gene uncertain. This clonotype was obtained from a woman in her forties who had recovered from COVID-19. The chain's CDR3 is CASSQDTRGEGYGYTF. The CDR3 region has the DNA TGCGCCAGCAGCCAAGATACGCGCGGGGAAGGGTATGGCTACACCTTC.